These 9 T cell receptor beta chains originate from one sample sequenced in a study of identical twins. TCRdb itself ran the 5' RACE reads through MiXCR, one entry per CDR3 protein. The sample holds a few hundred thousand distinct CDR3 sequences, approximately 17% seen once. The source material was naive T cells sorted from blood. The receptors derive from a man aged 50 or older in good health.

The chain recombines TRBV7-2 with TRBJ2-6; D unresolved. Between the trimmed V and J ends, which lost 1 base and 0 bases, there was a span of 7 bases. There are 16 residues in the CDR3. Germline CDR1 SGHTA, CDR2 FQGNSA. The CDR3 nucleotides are TGTGCCAGCAGCTTAGACGGATTCTCTGGGGCCAACGTCCTGACTTTC. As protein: CASSLDGFSGANVLTF.

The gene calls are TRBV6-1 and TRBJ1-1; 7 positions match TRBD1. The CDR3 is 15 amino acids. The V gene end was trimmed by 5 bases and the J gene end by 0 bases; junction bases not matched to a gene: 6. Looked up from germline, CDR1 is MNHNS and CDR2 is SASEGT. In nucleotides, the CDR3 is TGTGCCAGCAGTCCCCTGACAGGGCTGAACACTGAAGCTTTCTTT. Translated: CASSPLTGLNTEAFF.

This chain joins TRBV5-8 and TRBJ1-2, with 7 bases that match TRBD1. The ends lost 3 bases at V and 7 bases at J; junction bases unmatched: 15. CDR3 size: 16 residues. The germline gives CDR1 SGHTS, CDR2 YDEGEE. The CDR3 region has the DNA TGTGCCAGCAGCTCGGGACAGATCGGCCCCCTAGCTGGCTACACCTTC. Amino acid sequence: CASSSGQIGPLAGYTF. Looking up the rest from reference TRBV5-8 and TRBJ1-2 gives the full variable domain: EAGVTQSPTHLIKTRGQQATLRCSPISGHTSVYWYQQALGLGLQFLLWYDEGEERNRGNFPPRFSGRQFPNYSSELNVNALELEDSALYLCASSSGQIGPLAGYTFGSGTRLTVV.

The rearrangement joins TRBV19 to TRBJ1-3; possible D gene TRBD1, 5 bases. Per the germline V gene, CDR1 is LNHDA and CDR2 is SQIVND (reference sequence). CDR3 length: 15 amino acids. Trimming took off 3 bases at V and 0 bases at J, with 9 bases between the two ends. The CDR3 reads CASSIGAFSGNTIYF. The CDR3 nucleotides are TGTGCCAGTAGTATCGGGGCGTTCTCTGGAAACACCATATATTTT.

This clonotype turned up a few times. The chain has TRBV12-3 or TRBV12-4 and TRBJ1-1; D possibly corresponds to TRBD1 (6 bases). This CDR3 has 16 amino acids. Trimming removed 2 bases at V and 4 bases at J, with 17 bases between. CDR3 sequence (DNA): TGTGCCAGCAGTTTATGGGGGCTCGGGCTAGGCACTGAAGCTTTCTTT. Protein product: CASSLWGLGLGTEAFF.

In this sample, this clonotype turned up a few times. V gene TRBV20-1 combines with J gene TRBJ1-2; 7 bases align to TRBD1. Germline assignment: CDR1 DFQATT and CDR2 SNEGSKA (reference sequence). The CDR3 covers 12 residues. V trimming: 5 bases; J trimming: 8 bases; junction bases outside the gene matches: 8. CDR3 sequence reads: CSAEQGTGGYTF. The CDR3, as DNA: TGCAGTGCTGAACAGGGGACGGGAGGCTACACCTTC.

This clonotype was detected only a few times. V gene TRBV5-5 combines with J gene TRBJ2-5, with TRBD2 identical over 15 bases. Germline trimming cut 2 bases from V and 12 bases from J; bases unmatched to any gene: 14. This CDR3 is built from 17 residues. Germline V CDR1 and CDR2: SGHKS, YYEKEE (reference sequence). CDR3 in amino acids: CASSFWTARGLAGGKYF. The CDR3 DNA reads TGTGCCAGCAGCTTCTGGACAGCCCGAGGACTAGCGGGAGGGAAGTACTTC.

CDR3 region: CSARRGSGRPGELFF. As DNA, the CDR3 is TGCAGTGCTAGGCGAGGTAGCGGGAGGCCCGGGGAGCTGTTTTTT. This chain joins TRBV20-1 and TRBJ2-2; 10 bases map to TRBD2. With V trimmed by 3 bases and J by 6 bases, 7 bases remained unmatched. The CDR3 contains 15 residues. The germline V gene has CDR1 DFQATT and CDR2 SNEGSKA (reference sequence).

The DNA for the CDR3 is TGTGCCAGCAGCGGAAGGGGGGGCTGGCACACTGAAGCTTTCTTT. It codes for CASSGRGGWHTEAFF. The gene calls are TRBV11-2 and TRBJ1-1, with D possibly matching TRBD1 (6 bases). The CDR3 is 15 residues long. Germline CDR1 and CDR2: SGHAT and FQNNGV. Trimming left V 5 bases short and J 3 bases short, with 16 bases between. The whole variable domain, remainder taken from reference TRBV11-2 and TRBJ1-1, is EAGVAQSPRYKIIEKRQSVAFWCNPISGHATLYWYQQILGQGPKLLIQFQNNGVVDDSQLPKDRFSAERLKGVDSTLKIQPAKLEDSAVYLCASSGRGGWHTEAFFGQGTRLTVV.